This TCR beta chain came from a study of naive and memory T cell subsets. Study results and caveats: Activation and differentiation may alter RNA-based TCR counts. From naive to CM, EM and EMRA, diversity decreased and Gini increased.

Notes on this clonotype: The antigen is not known.

V shed 4 bases and J shed 6 bases, with 15 bases lying between them. Germline V gene sequence: CDR1 LNHDA, CDR2 SQIVND (reference sequence). The CDR3 consists of 15 residues. The beta constant-region primer was an equimolar mix of two oligonucleotides covering TRBC1 and TRBC2. Ligated cDNA was amplified by four rounds of PCR with nested alpha and beta constant-region primers and SP2. A 12-nucleotide UMI and the SP2 primer were added to the cDNA 3' end by oligonucleotide ligation. TCRdb re-analysed the UMI-ligation and nested PCR reads in MiXCR, keeping a single row per CDR3 protein. The sample has 95,000 to 150,000 distinct CDR3 sequences; 36% are singletons.

The chain couples TRBV19 to TRBJ1-4; the D gene is possibly TRBD1 (6 bases). The specimen was central memory CD4+ T cells from blood. The TCR comes from a human donor in good health. CDR3 amino acids: CASSTHQGPHEKLFF. CDR3 nucleotides: TGTGCCAGTAGTACCCACCAGGGGCCTCATGAAAAACTGTTTTTT.